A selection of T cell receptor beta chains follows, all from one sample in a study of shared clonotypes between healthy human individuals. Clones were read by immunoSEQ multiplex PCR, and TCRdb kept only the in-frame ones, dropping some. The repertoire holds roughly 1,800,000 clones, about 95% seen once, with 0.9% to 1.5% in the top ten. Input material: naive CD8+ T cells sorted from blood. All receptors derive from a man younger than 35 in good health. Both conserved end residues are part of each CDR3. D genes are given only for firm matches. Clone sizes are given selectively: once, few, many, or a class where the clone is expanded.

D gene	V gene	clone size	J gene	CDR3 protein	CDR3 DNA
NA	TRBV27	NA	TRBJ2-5	CASSLYPRETQYF	TGTGCCAGCAGTTTATACCCACGAGAGACCCAGTACTTC
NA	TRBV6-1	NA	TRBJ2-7	CASSVNSDMSSYEQYF	TGTGCCAGCAGTGTCAACAGCGATATGAGCTCCTACGAGCAGTACTTC
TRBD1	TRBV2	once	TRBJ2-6	CASRGDREEAGANVLTF	TGTGCCAGCAGGGGGGACAGGGAGGAGGCTGGGGCCAACGTCCTGACTTTC
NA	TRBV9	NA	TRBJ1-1	CASSLGGSTEAFF	TGTGCCAGCAGCCTAGGCGGTAGCACTGAAGCTTTCTTT
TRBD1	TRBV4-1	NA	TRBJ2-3	CASSQDRESTDTQYF	TGCGCCAGCAGCCAGGACAGGGAGAGCACAGATACGCAGTATTTT
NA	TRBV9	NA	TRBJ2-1	CASSAEGTIQYNEQFF	TGTGCCAGCAGCGCCGAGGGGACAATTCAGTACAATGAGCAGTTCTTC
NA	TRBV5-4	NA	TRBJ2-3	CASSLEGASVLDTQYF	TGTGCCAGCAGCTTGGAAGGGGCTAGTGTCTTAGATACGCAGTATTTT
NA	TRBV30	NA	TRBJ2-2	CASDRAITGELFF	TGTGCCAGCGATAGAGCGATCACCGGGGAGCTGTTTTTT
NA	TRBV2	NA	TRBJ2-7	CASRRDISYEQYF	TGTGCCAGCAGACGGGACATCTCCTACGAGCAGTACTTC
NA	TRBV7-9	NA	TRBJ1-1	CASSFQGLNTEAFF	TGTGCCAGCAGCTTTCAGGGGTTGAACACTGAAGCTTTCTTT
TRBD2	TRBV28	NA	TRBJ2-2	CASSLRTSGRGFNTGELFF	TGTGCCAGCAGTTTGAGGACTAGCGGGAGGGGGTTTAACACCGGGGAGCTGTTTTTT
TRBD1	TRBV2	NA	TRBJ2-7	CASSEGDRVHEQYF	TGTGCCAGCAGTGAAGGGGACAGGGTCCACGAGCAGTACTTC
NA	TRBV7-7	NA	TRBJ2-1	CASSPEHSYNEQFF	TGTGCTAGCAGCCCCGAGCACTCCTACAATGAGCAGTTCTTC
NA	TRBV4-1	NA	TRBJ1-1	CASSQVRGEAFF	TGCGCCAGCAGCCAAGTCCGGGGGGAAGCTTTCTTT
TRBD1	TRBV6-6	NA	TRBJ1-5	CASSHGTGSGQPQHF	TGTGCCAGCAGTCACGGGACAGGGTCGGGTCAGCCCCAGCATTTT
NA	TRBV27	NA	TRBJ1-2	CASSLSSRYGYTF	TGTGCCAGCAGTTTATCATCCCGCTATGGCTACACCTTC
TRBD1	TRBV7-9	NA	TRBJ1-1	CASSEDRGRMNTEAFF	TGTGCCAGCAGCGAGGACAGGGGCCGCATGAACACTGAAGCTTTCTTT
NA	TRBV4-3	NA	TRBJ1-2	CASSQGQANYGYTF	TGCGCCAGCAGCCAAGGGCAGGCTAACTATGGCTACACCTTC
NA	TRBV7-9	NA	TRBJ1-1	CASSLLEGRGTEAFF	TGTGCCAGCAGCTTATTGGAGGGGAGGGGCACTGAAGCTTTCTTT
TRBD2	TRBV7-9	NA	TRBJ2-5	CASSSGTSGSMGETQYF	TGTGCCAGCAGCTCAGGGACTAGCGGGAGTATGGGAGAGACCCAGTACTTC
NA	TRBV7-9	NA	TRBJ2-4	CASSKTGTHKNIQYF	TGTGCCAGCAGCAAAACCGGGACGCATAAAAACATTCAGTACTTC
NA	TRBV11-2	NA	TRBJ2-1	CASSLEGGYNEQFF	TGTGCCAGCAGCTTAGAAGGAGGCTACAATGAGCAGTTCTTC
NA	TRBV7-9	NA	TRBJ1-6	CASSLVGSSSPLHF	TGTGCCAGCAGCTTAGTTGGAAGTAGTTCACCCCTCCACTTT
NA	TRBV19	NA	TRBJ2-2	CASSIGLGSGELFF	TGTGCCAGTAGTATCGGTCTAGGGTCCGGGGAGCTGTTTTTT
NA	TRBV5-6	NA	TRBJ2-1	CASSLELYGGYNEQFF	TGTGCCAGCAGCTTGGAACTTTATGGGGGTTACAATGAGCAGTTCTTC
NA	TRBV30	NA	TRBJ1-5	CAWSVRGVGNQPQHF	TGTGCCTGGAGTGTAAGGGGGGTAGGCAATCAGCCCCAGCATTTT
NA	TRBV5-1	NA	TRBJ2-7	CASSLWGSSYEQYF	TGCGCCAGCAGCTTGTGGGGCAGCTCCTACGAGCAGTACTTC
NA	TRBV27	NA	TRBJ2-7	CASSLIPGALDEQYF	TGTGCCAGCAGTTTAATCCCAGGGGCTCTAGACGAGCAGTACTTC
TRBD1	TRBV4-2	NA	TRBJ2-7	CASSQELGTGVYEQYF	TGTGCCAGCAGCCAAGAACTCGGGACAGGAGTCTACGAGCAGTACTTC
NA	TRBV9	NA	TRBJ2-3	CASSVGGMFTDTQYF	TGTGCCAGCAGCGTAGGAGGGATGTTCACAGATACGCAGTATTTT
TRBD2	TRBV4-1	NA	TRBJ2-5	CASSPYSGLAGEETQYF	TGCGCCAGCAGCCCGTACTCGGGACTAGCGGGGGAAGAGACCCAGTACTTC
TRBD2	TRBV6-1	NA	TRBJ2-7	CASSESQGLAGVYEQYF	TGTGCCAGCAGTGAATCACAGGGGCTAGCGGGAGTCTACGAGCAGTACTTC
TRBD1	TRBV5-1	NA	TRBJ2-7	CASSWTGSTYEQYF	TGCGCCAGCAGTTGGACAGGGTCGACCTACGAGCAGTACTTC